The T cell receptor (beta chain) under discussion was sequenced for a study of beta chain features in type 1 diabetes. Study-level points and caveats: The study found moderately but significantly shorter TCRB CDR3s in all four CD4+ subsets of Type 1 diabetes patients.

Sampling consisted of one heparinised blood draw per donor, averaging roughly 0.12 L. Populations isolated by sorting all had purity greater than 95%. Per the germline V gene, CDR1 is SGHTA and CDR2 is FQGNSA. The CDR3 loop spans 15 amino acids. J gave up 6 bases and V 5 bases, and 8 bases lay outside the gene matches. The table lists this clone with a few counts. The antigen is unknown. Since all of the isolated RNA was reverse transcribed, expressed TCRB transcripts were what got sequenced. Repertoires were generated with immunoSEQ multiplex PCR, while TCRdb's copy carries only in-frame clones and drops some. In the table there are a few hundred thousand clones, 16% of which are singletons.

This chain joins TRBV7-2 and TRBJ2-3, with 10 bases lining up with TRBD2. Sequenced sample: naive CD4+ T cells from blood. This sequence originates from a man aged 30 to 39 with type 1 diabetes. The CDR3 region has the DNA TGTGCCAGCAGCACCCCTAGCGGGAGTAGGGATACGCAGTATTTT. Encoded protein: CASSTPSGSRDTQYF.